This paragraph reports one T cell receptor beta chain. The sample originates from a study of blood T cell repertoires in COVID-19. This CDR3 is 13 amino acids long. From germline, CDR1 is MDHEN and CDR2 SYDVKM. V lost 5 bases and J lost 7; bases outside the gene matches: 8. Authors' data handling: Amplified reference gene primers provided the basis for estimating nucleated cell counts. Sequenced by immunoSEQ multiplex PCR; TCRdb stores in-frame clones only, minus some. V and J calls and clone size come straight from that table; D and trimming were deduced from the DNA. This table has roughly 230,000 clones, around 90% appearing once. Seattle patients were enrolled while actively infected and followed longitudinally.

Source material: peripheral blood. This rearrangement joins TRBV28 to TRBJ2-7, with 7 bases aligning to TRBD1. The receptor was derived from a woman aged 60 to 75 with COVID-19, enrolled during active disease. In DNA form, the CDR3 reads TGTGCCAGCAGTCTGACAGGGTTGGAAGAGCAGTACTTC. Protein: CASSLTGLEEQYF.